One and the same sample provided the 31 T cell receptor beta chains below, sequenced in a study of molecular identifiers for immune sequencing clone quantification. TCRdb itself ran the PCR reads through MiXCR, one entry per CDR3 protein. The data show some 590,000 distinct CDR3 sequences, with around 25% seen just once and 0.75% to 0.8% held by the top ten. Sequenced sample: naive CD8+ T cells from blood, with Jurkat cell RNA spiked in. As for subset: FACS-sorted CD8+CD4-CCR7+CD45RA+ naive T cells. Receptors were obtained from a human donor in good health. Some libraries in this study had Jurkat cell RNA spiked in.

The sample holds many counts of this clonotype. The chain is built from TRBV7-9 and TRBJ2-3; 12 positions match TRBD2. This CDR3 spans 16 amino acids. Germline values: CDR1 SEHNR, CDR2 FQNEAQ (reference sequence). Losses at the gene ends were 2 bases for V and 4 bases for J; bases not matched to a gene: 4. The CDR3 nucleotides are TGTGCCAGCAGCTTATCTAGCGGGGGGGCCTCAGATACGCAGTATTTT. It is translated as CASSLSSGGASDTQYF.

This clonotype has ten or more counts. The chain carries TRBV9 and TRBJ1-2; 7 nucleotides align to TRBD1. The CDR3 covers 15 residues. Per the germline V gene, CDR1 is SGDLS and CDR2 is YYNGEE. The V and J ends lost 4 bases and 10 bases, in that order; junction bases with no gene match: 16. The chain's CDR3 is CASSPRGGGENPYTF. CDR3 nucleotides: TGTGCCAGCAGCCCCCGGGGAGGGGGCGAGAATCCCTACACCTTC.

With respect to this clonotype: The germline gene is not matched at one end of the junction; a read error may be the cause. The CDR3 loop is CASGTGGVPQPRHF. In nucleotides, the CDR3 is TGTGCCAGCGGGACAGGCGGAGTTCCTCAGCCCCGGCATTTT. The chain links TRBV12-3 or TRBV12-4 to TRBJ1-5; TRBD1 agrees at 8 bases. This CDR3 has 14 amino acids.

V usage is TRBV20-1 and J usage is TRBJ1-1, with no clear D. CDR1 is DFQATT and CDR2 is SNEGSKA in the germline V gene (reference sequence). The CDR3 covers 11 residues. V was shortened by 3 bases and J by 3 bases, with 5 bases between the two germline ends. The CDR3 nucleotides are TGCAGTGCTAGTAGATACACTGAAGCTTTCTTT. Amino acid sequence: CSASRYTEAFF.

This clonotype appeared a few times. This rearrangement joins TRBV7-9 to TRBJ2-3, with 9 nucleotides matching TRBD2. The CDR3 loop spans 17 amino acids. Germline V gene data show CDR1 as SEHNR and CDR2 as FQNEAQ (reference sequence). Trimming removed 6 bases from V and 3 bases from J; junction bases left unmatched: 13. The CDR3 bases are TGTGCCAGCAGACAAACTTTAGCGGGAGTTGGGACAGATACGCAGTATTTT. It specifies CASRQTLAGVGTDTQYF. The full variable domain, rest sourced from reference TRBV7-9 and TRBJ2-3, is DTGVSQNPRHKITKRGQNVTFRCDPISEHNRLYWYRQTLGQGPEFLTYFQNEAQLEKSRLLSDRFSAERPKGSFSTLEIQRTEQGDSAMYLCASRQTLAGVGTDTQYFGPGTRLTVL.

This clonotype was seen at least ten times. The chain carries TRBV6-5 and TRBJ2-1, with D possibly being TRBD1 or TRBD2 (5 bases each). The CDR3 has 12 residues. Germline CDR1 is MNHEY and CDR2 is SVGAGI. Trimming cost V 4 bases and J 9 bases, with 10 bases left between them. The CDR3 DNA reads as TGTGCCAGCAGTTCGACTGGGGGTGAGCAGTTCTTC. Protein product: CASSSTGGEQFF.

The chain employs TRBV6-2 or TRBV6-3 and TRBJ2-5; TRBD2 matches at 11 bases. Germline V CDR1 and CDR2: MNHEY, SVGEGT. CDR3 length equals 18 residues. J was trimmed by 1 base and V by 0 bases; bases with no gene match: 7. The CDR3 spells CASSYSRASGGIQETQYF. The DNA for the CDR3 is TGTGCCAGCAGTTACTCGAGGGCTAGCGGGGGGATCCAAGAGACCCAGTACTTC.

Regarding this clonotype: The junction does not match germline at one end; this may be a read error. The J gene is TRBJ1-4, the V gene TRBV7-8, with D possibly TRBD1 on 5 matching bases. This CDR3 has 15 residues. CDR1 SGHVS and CDR2 FQNEAQ come from the germline V gene. The CDR3 nucleotides read TGTGCCAGCAGCCCATGGGGGGGGTCGGACGAAAAACCGTTTTTT. Its translation is CASSPWGGSDEKPFF.

The rearrangement uses TRBV4-1 and TRBJ1-6; D is unclear. V lost 0 bases to trimming and J lost 4 bases, with 7 bases between them. CDR1 is MGHRA and CDR2 is YSYEKL in the germline V gene. This CDR3 region has 15 residues. The CDR3 nucleotides read TGCGCCAGCAGCCAAGAACACGGTTATAATTCACCCCTCCACTTT. Its protein is CASSQEHGYNSPLHF.

This clonotype was picked up many times. The J gene is TRBJ1-1, the V gene TRBV6-5; D unclear. This CDR3 region has 14 residues. Germline CDR1 reads MNHEY; CDR2 reads SVGAGI. The V and J ends lost 0 bases and 5 bases respectively, with 10 bases between them. This CDR3 is CASSYSPGGTEAFF. The DNA for the CDR3 is TGTGCCAGCAGTTACTCCCCCGGAGGGACTGAAGCTTTCTTT.

This chain joins TRBV6-5 and TRBJ2-7, with D possibly being TRBD1 (5 bases). This CDR3 contains 13 residues. Trimming took off 0 bases at V and 7 bases at J, with 10 bases between the two ends. CDR1 MNHEY and CDR2 SVGAGI come from the germline V gene. CDR3 sequence reads: CASSYSWSGEQYF. The CDR3 region has the DNA TGTGCCAGCAGTTACTCGTGGTCAGGGGAGCAGTACTTC.

Many counts were recorded for this clonotype. The chain couples TRBV6-2 or TRBV6-3 to TRBJ1-5; D unclear. Germline V gene sequence: CDR1 MNHEY, CDR2 SVGEGT. This CDR3 comprises 14 residues. Trimming removed 3 bases from V and 7 bases from J, with 13 bases in between. The CDR3 here is CASSYRGPAQPQHF. CDR3 DNA: TGTGCCAGCAGTTATCGAGGGCCGGCACAGCCCCAGCATTTT.

About this clonotype itself: A much larger clone lies a single base off, so this may be a read error. The V gene is TRBV2, the J gene TRBJ1-5; D remains unclear. The CDR3 covers 15 residues. Germline CDR1 SNHLY, CDR2 FYNNEI. Trimming shortened V by 0 bases and J by 2 bases, and 8 bases separated the two germline ends. CDR3 sequence (DNA): TGTGCCAGCAGTGAAGCGCGAGGTGGCAATCAGCCCCAGCATTTT. It yields the protein CASSEARGGNQPQHF.

In regard to this clonotype: One base away lies a much larger clone, so this may be a sequencing read error. The CDR3 nucleotides are TGTGTCAGCAGTGTGTACGGGGCCAACGTCCTGACTTTC. This gives the protein CVSSVYGANVLTF. The chain is built from TRBV27 and TRBJ2-6; D gene ambiguous. Looked up from germline, CDR1 is MNHEY and CDR2 is SMNVEV (reference sequence). The length of the CDR3 is 13 residues.

At least ten counts were recorded for this clonotype. This chain connects TRBV30 to TRBJ2-3; tentatively, D is TRBD2 (6 bases). Germline V CDR1 and CDR2: GTSNPN, SVGIG (reference sequence). The CDR3 consists of 15 residues. Trimming cost V 5 bases and J 3 bases, with 18 bases left between them. The CDR3 region has the DNA TGTGCCTGGGCCCCTGACGGGGGAGATACAGATACGCAGTATTTT. Translating it yields CAWAPDGGDTDTQYF.

The CDR3 DNA sequence: TGTGCCAGCAGCCATCCTCGGACAGGGTTGTACGAGCAGTACTTC. It translates to CASSHPRTGLYEQYF. The chain recombines TRBV13 with TRBJ2-7; 8 bases are a match to TRBD1. Trimming removed 5 bases from V and 4 bases from J; junction bases left unmatched: 10. The length of the CDR3 is 15 residues. CDR1 and CDR2 from the germline V gene are PRHDT and FYEKMQ (reference sequence).

This clonotype was counted at least ten times. This rearrangement joins TRBV9 to TRBJ1-1; 8 bases are shared with TRBD1. With V trimmed by 3 bases and J by 4 bases, 11 bases remained unmatched. CDR3 length equals 16 residues. From germline, CDR1 is SGDLS and CDR2 YYNGEE. CDR3 DNA sequence: TGTGCCAGCAGCGCACACAGCCCAGACAGGGGCACTGAAGCTTTCTTT. This encodes CASSAHSPDRGTEAFF.

In its sample, this clonotype was seen a few times. V is TRBV10-2 and J is TRBJ2-7, with 9 bases aligning to TRBD1. The germline gives CDR1 WSHSY, CDR2 SAAADI. The CDR3 loop spans 13 amino acids. J was trimmed by 3 bases and V by 9 bases; bases with no gene match: 6. As DNA, the CDR3 is TGCGCCAGTACAGGGGGCAGGATCTACGAGCAGTACTTC. As protein: CASTGGRIYEQYF.

The chain recombines TRBV19 with TRBJ2-7; D is uncertain. The CDR3 is made up of 13 amino acids. Trimming left V 6 bases short and J 1 base short, with 10 bases between. Per germline, CDR1 LNHDA and CDR2 SQIVND (reference sequence). In nucleotides, the CDR3 is TGTGCCAGTAGCATGGCCCCATCCTACGAGCAGTACTTC. This codes for CASSMAPSYEQYF.

The chain recombines TRBV2 with TRBJ2-5, with D perhaps matching TRBD1 (6 bases). From germline, CDR1 is SNHLY and CDR2 FYNNEI. The CDR3 contains 16 residues. Trimming removed 8 bases at V and 9 bases at J, with 28 bases between. The CDR3 nucleotides are TGTGCCAGCTCGCAGGGGTACGGATCCGAGCAGGAGCCCCAGTACTTC. Amino acids: CASSQGYGSEQEPQYF.

This clonotype showed up many times. This chain uses TRBV9 with TRBJ2-3, with 7 bases matching TRBD2. This CDR3 contains 19 residues. Looked up from germline, CDR1 is SGDLS and CDR2 is YYNGEE. Unmatched junction bases numbered 20, after V lost 4 bases and J lost 3 bases. CDR3 amino acids: CASSRRGLVEGSITDTQYF. The CDR3 nucleotides are TGTGCCAGCAGCCGACGAGGACTAGTAGAGGGGTCTATAACAGATACGCAGTATTTT.

In the case of this clonotype: This sequence may be a read error, since a much larger clone differs from it by one base. The rearrangement joins TRBV5-1 to TRBJ2-3; 9 bases map to TRBD1. Germline values: CDR1 SGHRS, CDR2 YFSETQ. This CDR3 has 14 residues. CDR3 sequence: CASPRDRVTDAQYF. In DNA form, the CDR3 reads TGCGCCAGCCCCCGGGACAGGGTAACAGATGCGCAGTATTTT.

As to this clonotype: This may stem from a read error, because a much larger clone lies one nucleotide away. The V call is TRBV13, the J call TRBJ2-5, with D possibly TRBD1 on 6 matching bases. There are 16 residues in the CDR3. CDR1 is PRHDT and CDR2 is FYEKMQ in the germline V gene (reference sequence). In nucleotides, the CDR3 is TGTGCCCGCAGCTTACAGGGTTATGTTCTCCAAGAGACCCAGTACTTC. It translates to CARSLQGYVLQETQYF.

The rearrangement joins TRBV28 to TRBJ2-5, with TRBD1 identical over 7 bases. Germline CDR1 MDHEN, CDR2 SYDVKM. This CDR3 has 17 amino acids. The junction had 16 bases not matched to a gene; V was cut back by 5 bases and J by 4 bases. The CDR3 sequence is CASSSYGDSKSGETQYF. The CDR3 region has the DNA TGTGCCAGCAGTAGCTATGGGGACAGCAAGTCGGGAGAGACCCAGTACTTC.

The chain uses TRBV28 and TRBJ2-3, with TRBD1 matching over 8 bases. CDR3 length equals 15 residues. V was clipped by 4 bases and J by 4 bases; unmatched bases: 7. CDR1 MDHEN and CDR2 SYDVKM come from the germline V gene. CDR3 protein: CASSSLNRGSDTQYF. The CDR3 nucleotides are TGTGCCAGCAGTTCGTTAAACAGGGGGTCAGATACGCAGTATTTT.

This clonotype has a count of ten or more. The chain carries TRBV14 and TRBJ2-4; D not certain. This CDR3 is 14 amino acids long. Germline lookup yields CDR1 SGHDN and CDR2 FVKESK. The ends were cut back, 1 base at V and 0 bases at J, with 4 bases in the middle. CDR3 protein: CASSQGLAKNIQYF. CDR3 DNA sequence: TGTGCCAGCAGCCAAGGGCTAGCCAAAAACATTCAGTACTTC. The whole variable domain, filled in from reference TRBV14 and TRBJ2-4, reads EAGVTQFPSHSVIEKGQTVTLRCDPISGHDNLYWYRRVMGKEIKFLLHFVKESKQDESGMPNNRFLAERTGGTYSTLKVQPAELEDSGVYFCASSQGLAKNIQYFGAGTRLSVL.

This clonotype was found many times. The chain uses TRBV20-1 and TRBJ2-5, with 9 bases aligning to TRBD2. Germline V gene data show CDR1 as DFQATT and CDR2 as SNEGSKA (reference sequence). CDR3 size: 18 residues. V lost 6 bases and J lost 0; bases outside the gene matches: 17. The CDR3 nucleotides are TGCAGTGCCCCTGATAGCCAGCGGGAGGCCACGTACCAAGAGACCCAGTACTTC. Protein sequence: CSAPDSQREATYQETQYF.

In regard to this clonotype: One junction end does not reproduce the germline sequence, and a read error may be involved. V gene TRBV12-3 or TRBV12-4 combines with J gene TRBJ2-7; TRBD1 is a possible D gene (6 bases). The CDR3 runs to 16 residues. CDR3 residues: CARSLSGRGSSYEQYF. The CDR3 region has the DNA TGTGCCAGAAGTTTATCGGGCAGGGGAAGCTCCTACGAGCAGTACTTC.

The chain links TRBV30 to TRBJ1-1; tentative D call: TRBD1 (6 bases). Germline loops: CDR1 GTSNPN, CDR2 SVGIG (reference sequence). The V and J ends lost 2 bases and 2 bases respectively, with 9 bases between them. This CDR3 comprises 13 residues. CDR3 nucleotides: TGTGCCTGGAGTTCAGGGGTCAACACTGAAGCTTTCTTT. Translation gives CAWSSGVNTEAFF.

This clonotype was observed many times. V and J are TRBV29-1 and TRBJ2-7; D is possibly TRBD1 or TRBD2 (6 bases each). V was clipped by 4 bases and J by 9 bases, with 16 bases between them. The CDR3 sequence is 12 residues long. The germline gives CDR1 SQVTM, CDR2 ANQGSEA. This CDR3 is CSVGMTGGWQYF. For the CDR3, the DNA is TGCAGCGTTGGCATGACCGGGGGCTGGCAGTACTTC.

This clonotype was detected only a few times. The V gene is TRBV27, the J gene TRBJ2-1; the D gene could be TRBD1 or TRBD2 (5 bases each). V lost 5 bases to trimming and J lost 9 bases, with 17 bases between them. Germline CDR1 reads MNHEY; CDR2 reads SMNVEV (reference sequence). This CDR3 region has 14 residues. CDR3 coding DNA: TGTGCCAGCAGTACGGGACCCCACAATGGTGAGCAGTTCTTC. Protein product: CASSTGPHNGEQFF.